These 6 T cell receptor beta chains were all obtained from the same sample, sequenced in a study of radiation and T cells in renal cell carcinoma. The protocol was immunoSEQ multiplex PCR, while the TCRdb copy is restricted to in-frame clones and leaves out a portion. Altogether over 25,000 clones are present, around 85% being singletons, with the ten largest covering roughly a third. Time point in this sample: blood 4 weeks post-SBRT, at nephrectomy. Treatment in this sample: 15 Gy SBRT to primary tumor, nephrectomy 4 weeks later. The sample was blood, taken from a patient whose treatment included radiotherapy and nephrectomy. These TCRs come from a man aged 60 to 69 with renal cell carcinoma.

The chain employs TRBV4-1 and TRBJ1-1; D gene uncertain. Per germline, CDR1 MGHRA and CDR2 YSYEKL. This CDR3 comprises 14 residues. V gave up 4 bases and J gave up 3 bases, with 12 bases separating them. The CDR3 here is CASSPLSGDTEAFF. CDR3 nucleotide sequence: TGCGCCAGCAGCCCTCTTTCTGGGGACACTGAAGCTTTCTTT.

The rearrangement joins TRBV7-2 to TRBJ1-5; no clear D. Between the trimmed V and J ends, which lost 5 bases and 4 bases, there was a span of 15 bases. The CDR3 sequence is 15 residues long. The germline CDR1 and CDR2 sequences are SGHTA and FQGNSA. CDR3: CASSRESGINQPQHF. CDR3 DNA sequence: TGTGCCAGCAGCCGAGAATCTGGAATAAATCAGCCCCAGCATTTT.

This chain joins TRBV7-2 and TRBJ2-7; 8 nucleotides agree with TRBD1. CDR1 and CDR2 from the germline V gene are SGHTA and FQGNSA. Germline trimming cut 1 base from V and 0 bases from J; bases unmatched to any gene: 2. The CDR3 runs to 15 residues. The CDR3 sequence: CASSLDRGYSYEQYF. For the CDR3, the DNA is TGTGCCAGCAGCTTAGACAGGGGGTACTCCTACGAGCAGTACTTC.

V and J are TRBV19 and TRBJ2-7, with D perhaps being TRBD1 or TRBD2 (6 bases each). Germline V gene sequence: CDR1 LNHDA, CDR2 SQIVND (reference sequence). The CDR3 has 16 amino acids. V lost 0 bases to trimming and J lost 4 bases, with 16 bases between them. CDR3 in amino acids: CASSIDLARGLYEQYF. The CDR3 bases are TGTGCCAGTAGTATAGATCTCGCCCGGGGGCTGTACGAGCAGTACTTC.

The chain's CDR3 is CASSLTVNSPLHF. The CDR3 region has the DNA TGTGCCAGCAGCTTGACAGTCAATTCACCCCTCCACTTT. The chain has TRBV5-8 and TRBJ1-6; the D is unclear. Germline V lookup: CDR1 SGHTS, CDR2 YDEGEE. This CDR3 contains 13 residues. Trimming took 1 base from V and 7 from J, leaving 6 bases between them.

The rearrangement uses TRBV7-9 and TRBJ2-2, with D hard to call. The CDR3 runs to 15 residues. With 1 base removed from V and 6 bases from J, the gap between germline ends came to 12 bases. In germline, CDR1 is SEHNR, CDR2 FQNEAQ (reference sequence). The DNA of the CDR3 is TGTGCCAGCAGCTTAGGGTGGACGAAGCCCGGGGAGCTGTTTTTT. The encoded protein is CASSLGWTKPGELFF.